This is a list of T cell receptor beta chains from one sample in a study of OX40 agonist ivuxolimab in advanced cancers. Sequenced by immunoSEQ multiplex PCR; TCRdb stores in-frame clones only, minus some. The data contain some 29,000 clones, around nine tenths of them singletons. The sample consisted of CD4+ or CD8+ T cells sorted from blood, taken in a trial of the OX40 agonist ivuxolimab. Receptors were obtained from an adult with an advanced solid tumor such as melanoma, head and neck, liver or kidney cancer. Both conserved end residues are part of each CDR3. D genes are given only for firm matches. Size values are once, few and many counts, or a class for expanded clones, and some rows have none.

abundance: once
v_gene: TRBV29-1
d_gene: .
j_gene: TRBJ1-2
CDR3nt: TGCAGCGTTGAAATAGTAGAGGGTGATGGCTACACCTTC
CDR3aa: CSVEIVEGDGYTF

abundance: once
v_gene: TRBV2
d_gene: .
j_gene: TRBJ1-2
CDR3nt: TGTGCCAGCAGTGATCGGGGGGGGAACTATGGCTACACCTTC
CDR3aa: CASSDRGGNYGYTF

abundance: .
v_gene: TRBV7-2
d_gene: .
j_gene: TRBJ2-7
CDR3nt: TGTGCCAGCAGCCCCTCCTACGAGCAGTACTTC
CDR3aa: CASSPSYEQYF

abundance: .
v_gene: TRBV6-1
d_gene: .
j_gene: TRBJ1-3
CDR3nt: TGTGCCGGGGTCAGGGATGGGAGCTCTGGAAACACCATATATTTT
CDR3aa: CAGVRDGSSGNTIYF

abundance: .
v_gene: TRBV10-3
d_gene: .
j_gene: TRBJ2-7
CDR3nt: TGTGCCATCAGTGACCGGGACCGAATATCCTACGAGCAGTACTTC
CDR3aa: CAISDRDRISYEQYF

abundance: .
v_gene: TRBV14
d_gene: TRBD1
j_gene: TRBJ2-1
CDR3nt: TGTGCCAGCAGCCAAGATAGGGACAGGGGACCCAATGAGCAGTTCTTC
CDR3aa: CASSQDRDRGPNEQFF

abundance: .
v_gene: TRBV4-1
d_gene: TRBD2
j_gene: TRBJ2-5
CDR3nt: TGCGCCAGCAGCCAAGATGGACTAGCGGGGGACCAAGAGACCCAGTACTTC
CDR3aa: CASSQDGLAGDQETQYF

abundance: .
v_gene: TRBV4-1
d_gene: .
j_gene: TRBJ2-7
CDR3nt: TGCGCCAGCAGCCAAGATAACAGGGATTCCTACGAGCAGTACTTC
CDR3aa: CASSQDNRDSYEQYF

abundance: .
v_gene: TRBV19
d_gene: .
j_gene: TRBJ2-7
CDR3nt: TGTGCCAGTAGTATAGCCTCGGGGGACGAGCAGTACTTC
CDR3aa: CASSIASGDEQYF

abundance: .
v_gene: TRBV13
d_gene: TRBD2
j_gene: TRBJ2-1
CDR3nt: TGTGCCAGCAGCTCCCCGACTAGCGGGGATGAGCAGTTCTTC
CDR3aa: CASSSPTSGDEQFF

abundance: few
v_gene: TRBV5-8
d_gene: TRBD2
j_gene: TRBJ2-7
CDR3nt: TGTGCCAGCAGCCGTCCCTCACCGGGACTAGCGCACTACGAGCAGTACTTC
CDR3aa: CASSRPSPGLAHYEQYF

abundance: .
v_gene: TRBV7-9
d_gene: .
j_gene: TRBJ2-7
CDR3nt: TGTGCCAGCAGCCGGGACTTCAGCTCCTACGAGCAGTACTTC
CDR3aa: CASSRDFSSYEQYF

abundance: .
v_gene: TRBV6-1
d_gene: TRBD2
j_gene: TRBJ2-2
CDR3nt: TGTGCCAGCGGCGGGACTAGAGACACCGGGGAGCTGTTTTTT
CDR3aa: CASGGTRDTGELFF

abundance: .
v_gene: TRBV29-1
d_gene: .
j_gene: TRBJ2-7
CDR3nt: TGCAGCGTTGTACCAGGGGACCACGAGCAGTACTTC
CDR3aa: CSVVPGDHEQYF

abundance: medium-sized
v_gene: TRBV5-6
d_gene: TRBD1
j_gene: TRBJ2-3
CDR3nt: TGTGCCAGCAGCGCCGAACATGACAGGGGGCGCCCAGATACGCAGTATTTT
CDR3aa: CASSAEHDRGRPDTQYF

abundance: .
v_gene: TRBV19
d_gene: .
j_gene: TRBJ2-3
CDR3nt: TGTGCCAGTAGTATAAACCCTAGCTCTTCCACAGATACGCAGTATTTT
CDR3aa: CASSINPSSSTDTQYF